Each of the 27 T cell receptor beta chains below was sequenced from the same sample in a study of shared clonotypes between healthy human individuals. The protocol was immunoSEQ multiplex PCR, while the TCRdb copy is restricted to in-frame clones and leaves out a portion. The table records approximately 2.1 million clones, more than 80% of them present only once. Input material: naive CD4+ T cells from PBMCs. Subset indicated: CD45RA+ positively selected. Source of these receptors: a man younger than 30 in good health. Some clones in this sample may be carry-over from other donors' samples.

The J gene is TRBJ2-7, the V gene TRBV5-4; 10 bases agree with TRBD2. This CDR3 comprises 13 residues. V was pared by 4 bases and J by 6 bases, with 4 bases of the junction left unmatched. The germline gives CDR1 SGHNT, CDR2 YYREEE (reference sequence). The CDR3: CASSPSGSIEQYF. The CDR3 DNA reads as TGTGCCAGCAGCCCTAGCGGGAGTATCGAGCAGTACTTC.

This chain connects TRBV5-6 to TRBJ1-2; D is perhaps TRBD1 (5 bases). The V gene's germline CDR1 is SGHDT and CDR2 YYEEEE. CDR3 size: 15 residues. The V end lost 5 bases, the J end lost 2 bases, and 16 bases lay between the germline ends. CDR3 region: CASSLIGRANYGYTF. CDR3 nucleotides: TGTGCCAGCAGTTTGATAGGCAGGGCGAACTATGGCTACACCTTC.

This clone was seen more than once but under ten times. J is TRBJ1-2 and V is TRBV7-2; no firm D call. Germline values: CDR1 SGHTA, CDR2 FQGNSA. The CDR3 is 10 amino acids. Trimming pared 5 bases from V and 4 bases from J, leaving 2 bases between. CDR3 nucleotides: TGTGCCAGCAGCGTCTATGGCTACACCTTC. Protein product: CASSVYGYTF.

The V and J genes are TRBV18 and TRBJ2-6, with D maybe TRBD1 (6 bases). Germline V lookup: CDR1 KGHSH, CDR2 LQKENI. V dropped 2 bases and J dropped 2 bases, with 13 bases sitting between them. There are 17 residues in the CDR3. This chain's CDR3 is CASSPDTGRAGANVLTF. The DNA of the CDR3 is TGTGCCAGCTCACCAGATACAGGGCGGGCTGGGGCCAACGTCCTGACTTTC. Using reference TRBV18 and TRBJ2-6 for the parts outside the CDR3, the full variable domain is NAGVMQNPRHLVRRRGQEARLRCSPMKGHSHVYWYRQLPEEGLKFMVYLQKENIIDESGMPKERFSAEFPKEGPSILRIQQVVRGDSAAYFCASSPDTGRAGANVLTFGAGSRLTVL.

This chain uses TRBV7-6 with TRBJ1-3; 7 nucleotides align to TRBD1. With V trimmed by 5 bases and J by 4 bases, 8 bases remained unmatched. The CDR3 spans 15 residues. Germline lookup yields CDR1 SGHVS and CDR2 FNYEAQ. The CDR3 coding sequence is TGTGCCAGCAGCGCCTTGACAGGGTCAGGAAACACCATATATTTT. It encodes CASSALTGSGNTIYF.

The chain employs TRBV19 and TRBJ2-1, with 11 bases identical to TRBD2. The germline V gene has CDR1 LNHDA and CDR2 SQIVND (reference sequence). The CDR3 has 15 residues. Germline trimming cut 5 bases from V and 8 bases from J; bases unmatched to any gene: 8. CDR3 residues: CASSGRTSGLDEQFF. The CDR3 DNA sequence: TGTGCCAGTAGTGGGAGGACTAGCGGGTTAGATGAGCAGTTCTTC.

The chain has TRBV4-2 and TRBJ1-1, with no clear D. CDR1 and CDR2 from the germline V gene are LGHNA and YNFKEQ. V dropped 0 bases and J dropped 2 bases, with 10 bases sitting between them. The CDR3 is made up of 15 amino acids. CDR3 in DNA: TGTGCCAGCAGCCAAGAAAAACAGAGAAACACTGAAGCTTTCTTT. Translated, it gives CASSQEKQRNTEAFF.

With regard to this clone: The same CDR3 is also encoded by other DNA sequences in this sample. The DNA of the CDR3 is TGCAGTGCTACGGACAGTTACGGCTACACCTTC. Amino acid sequence: CSATDSYGYTF. This chain connects TRBV20-1 to TRBJ1-2; a possible D gene is TRBD1 (6 bases). The CDR3 is made up of 11 amino acids. Per the germline V gene, CDR1 is DFQATT and CDR2 is SNEGSKA (reference sequence). Trimming cost V 4 bases and J 8 bases, with 11 bases left between them.

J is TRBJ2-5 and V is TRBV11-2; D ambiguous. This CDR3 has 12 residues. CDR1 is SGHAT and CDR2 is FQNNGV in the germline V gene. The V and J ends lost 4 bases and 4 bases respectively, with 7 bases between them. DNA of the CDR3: TGTGCCAGCAGCTACAAGGGAGAGACCCAGTACTTC. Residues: CASSYKGETQYF.

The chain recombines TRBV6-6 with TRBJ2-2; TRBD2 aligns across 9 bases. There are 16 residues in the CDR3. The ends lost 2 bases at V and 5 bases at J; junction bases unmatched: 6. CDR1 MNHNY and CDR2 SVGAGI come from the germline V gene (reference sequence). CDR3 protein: CASSYPAGGKTGELFF. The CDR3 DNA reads TGTGCCAGCAGTTACCCAGCGGGAGGAAAAACCGGGGAGCTGTTTTTT.

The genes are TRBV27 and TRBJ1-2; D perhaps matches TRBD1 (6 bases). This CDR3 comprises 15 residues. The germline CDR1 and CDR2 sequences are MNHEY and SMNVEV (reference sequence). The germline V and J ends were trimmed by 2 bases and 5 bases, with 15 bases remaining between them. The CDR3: CASSLQYAGHYGYTF. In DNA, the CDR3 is TGTGCCAGCAGTTTACAGTATGCGGGACATTATGGCTACACCTTC.

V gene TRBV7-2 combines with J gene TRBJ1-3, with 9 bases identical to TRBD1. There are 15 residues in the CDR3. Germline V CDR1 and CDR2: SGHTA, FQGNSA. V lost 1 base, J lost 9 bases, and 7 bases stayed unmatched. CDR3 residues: CASSLVRTGVITIYF. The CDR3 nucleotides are TGTGCCAGCAGCTTAGTCAGGACAGGGGTGATCACCATATATTTT.

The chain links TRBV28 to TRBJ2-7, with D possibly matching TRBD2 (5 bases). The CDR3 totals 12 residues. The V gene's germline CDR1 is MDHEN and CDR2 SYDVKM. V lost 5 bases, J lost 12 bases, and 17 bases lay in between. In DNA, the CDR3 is TGTGCCAGCAGTGACGGGATCATGGGTATGTACTTC. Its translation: CASSDGIMGMYF.

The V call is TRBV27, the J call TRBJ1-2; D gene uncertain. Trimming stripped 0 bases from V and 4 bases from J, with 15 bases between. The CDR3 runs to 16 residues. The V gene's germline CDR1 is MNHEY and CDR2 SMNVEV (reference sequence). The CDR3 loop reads CASSLSWGSNLYGYTF. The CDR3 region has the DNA TGTGCCAGCAGTTTATCTTGGGGTAGCAATCTCTATGGCTACACCTTC.

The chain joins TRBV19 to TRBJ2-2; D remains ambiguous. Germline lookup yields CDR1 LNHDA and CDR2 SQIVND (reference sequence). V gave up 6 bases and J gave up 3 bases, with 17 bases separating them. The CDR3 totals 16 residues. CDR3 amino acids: CASRLPGRGYTGELFF. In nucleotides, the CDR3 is TGTGCCAGTAGACTCCCCGGAAGAGGCTACACCGGGGAGCTGTTTTTT.

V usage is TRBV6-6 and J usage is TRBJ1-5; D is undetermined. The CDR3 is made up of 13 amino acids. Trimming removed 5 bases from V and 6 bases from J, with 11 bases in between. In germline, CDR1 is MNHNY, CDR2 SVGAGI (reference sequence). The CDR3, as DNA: TGTGCCAGCAGTCTTGGGAGTTTTCAGCCCCAGCATTTT. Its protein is CASSLGSFQPQHF.

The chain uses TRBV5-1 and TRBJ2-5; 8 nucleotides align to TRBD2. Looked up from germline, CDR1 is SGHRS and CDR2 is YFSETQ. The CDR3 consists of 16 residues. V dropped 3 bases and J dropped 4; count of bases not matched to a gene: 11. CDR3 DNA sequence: TGCGCCAGCAGCTGGATGAGCGGGAGAGGGGGAGAGACCCAGTACTTC. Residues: CASSWMSGRGGETQYF.

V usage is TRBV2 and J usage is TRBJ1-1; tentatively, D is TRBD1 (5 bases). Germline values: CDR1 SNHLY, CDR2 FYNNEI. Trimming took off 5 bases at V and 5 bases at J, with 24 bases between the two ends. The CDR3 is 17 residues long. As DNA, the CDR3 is TGTGCCAGCAGTTCTGTACCCGGGACCCGGGCCGGTACTGAAGCTTTCTTT. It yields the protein CASSSVPGTRAGTEAFF. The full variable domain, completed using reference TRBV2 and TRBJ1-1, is EPEVTQTPSHQVTQMGQEVILRCVPISNHLYFYWYRQILGQKVEFLVSFYNNEISEKSEIFDDQFSVERPDGSNFTLKIRSTKLEDSAMYFCASSSVPGTRAGTEAFFGQGTRLTVV.

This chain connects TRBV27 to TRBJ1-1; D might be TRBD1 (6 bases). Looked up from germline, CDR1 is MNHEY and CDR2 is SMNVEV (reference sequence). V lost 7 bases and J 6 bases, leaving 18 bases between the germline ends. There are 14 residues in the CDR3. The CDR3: CASNPTGSPAEAFF. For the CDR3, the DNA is TGTGCCAGCAACCCAACAGGGTCTCCGGCTGAAGCTTTCTTT.

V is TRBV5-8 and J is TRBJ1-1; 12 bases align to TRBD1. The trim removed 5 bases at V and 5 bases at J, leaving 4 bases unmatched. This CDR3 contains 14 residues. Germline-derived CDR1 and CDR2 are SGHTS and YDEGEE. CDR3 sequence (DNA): TGTGCCAGCAGTCGGGACAGGGGGCAGACTGAAGCTTTCTTT. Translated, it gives CASSRDRGQTEAFF.

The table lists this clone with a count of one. The CDR3, as DNA: TGTGCCAGCGGACTAGCGGGGCTAAATCTCGAGCAGTACTTC. The encoded protein is CASGLAGLNLEQYF. This chain links TRBV5-4 with TRBJ2-7; 12 nucleotides line up with TRBD2. Losses at the gene ends were 7 bases for V and 6 bases for J; bases not matched to a gene: 8. This CDR3 has 14 amino acids. Germline lookup yields CDR1 SGHNT and CDR2 YYREEE (reference sequence).

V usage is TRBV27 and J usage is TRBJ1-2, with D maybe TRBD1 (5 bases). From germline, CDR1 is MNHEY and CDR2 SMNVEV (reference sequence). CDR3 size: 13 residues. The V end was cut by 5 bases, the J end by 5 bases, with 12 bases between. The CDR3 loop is CASSPRGNYGYTF. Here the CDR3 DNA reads TGTGCCAGCAGTCCCCGGGGGAATTATGGCTACACCTTC.

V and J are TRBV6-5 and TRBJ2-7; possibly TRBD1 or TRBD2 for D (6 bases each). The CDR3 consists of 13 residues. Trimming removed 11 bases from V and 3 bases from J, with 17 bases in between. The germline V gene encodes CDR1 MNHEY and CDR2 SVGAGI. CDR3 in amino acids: CARHKGEDYEQYF. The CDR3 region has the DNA TGTGCCCGCCACAAGGGGGAGGACTACGAGCAGTACTTC.

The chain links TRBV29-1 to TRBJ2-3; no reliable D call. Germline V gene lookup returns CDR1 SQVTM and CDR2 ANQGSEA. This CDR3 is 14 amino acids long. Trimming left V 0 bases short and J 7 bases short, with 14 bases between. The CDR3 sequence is CSVEEYGQSNTQYF. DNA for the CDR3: TGCAGCGTTGAAGAATACGGCCAGTCGAATACGCAGTATTTT.

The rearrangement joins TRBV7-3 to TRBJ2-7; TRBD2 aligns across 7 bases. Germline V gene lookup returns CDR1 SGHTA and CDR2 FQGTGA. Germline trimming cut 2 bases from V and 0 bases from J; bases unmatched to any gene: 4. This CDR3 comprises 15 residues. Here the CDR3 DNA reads TGTGCCAGCAGCTTAGGTAGCGGGCTCTCCTACGAGCAGTACTTC. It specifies CASSLGSGLSYEQYF.

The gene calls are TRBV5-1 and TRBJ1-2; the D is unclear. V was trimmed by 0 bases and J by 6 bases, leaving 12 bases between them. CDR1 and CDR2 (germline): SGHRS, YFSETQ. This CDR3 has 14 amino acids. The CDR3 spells CASSLVGKNDGYTF. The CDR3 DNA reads TGCGCCAGCAGCTTGGTAGGGAAAAATGATGGCTACACCTTC.

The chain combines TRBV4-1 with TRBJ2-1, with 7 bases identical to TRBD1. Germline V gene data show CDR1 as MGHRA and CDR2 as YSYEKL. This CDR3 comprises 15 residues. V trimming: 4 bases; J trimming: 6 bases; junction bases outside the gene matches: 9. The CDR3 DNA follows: TGCGCCAGCAGCCTAACACAGGGGCCCTTCAATGAGCAGTTCTTC. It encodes CASSLTQGPFNEQFF.